Shown below are 29 T cell receptor beta chains from a single sample sequenced in a study of blood T cell repertoires in COVID-19. Repertoires were generated with immunoSEQ multiplex PCR, while TCRdb's copy carries only in-frame clones and drops some. This table holds over 70,000 clones, about 80% found once. The specimen sequenced was peripheral blood. These receptors came from a woman over 75 with acute or convalescent COVID-19.

The chain combines TRBV5-1 with TRBJ2-1; the match to TRBD1 covers 7 bases. Trimming removed 2 bases from V and 15 bases from J; junction bases left unmatched: 20. The V gene's germline CDR1 is SGHRS and CDR2 YFSETQ. The CDR3 has 16 residues. CDR3 protein: CASSLTGAPNGKGPFF. DNA for the CDR3: TGCGCCAGCAGCTTAACAGGGGCCCCAAACGGGAAAGGGCCGTTCTTC.

The chain has TRBV5-1 and TRBJ2-2; TRBD1 matches 7 bases. Trimming cost V 3 bases and J 7 bases; bases outside gene matches: 6. Germline V gene sequence: CDR1 SGHRS, CDR2 YFSETQ. This CDR3 spans 14 amino acids. CDR3 sequence (DNA): TGCGCCAGCAGCTCGTACAGGGGAGACGGGGAGCTGTTTTTT. Amino acid sequence: CASSSYRGDGELFF. Full variable domain (rest looked up from reference TRBV5-1 and TRBJ2-2): KAGVTQTPRYLIKTRGQQVTLSCSPISGHRSVSWYQQTPGQGLQFLFEYFSETQRNKGNFPGRFSGRQFSNSRSEMNVSTLELGDSALYLCASSSYRGDGELFFGEGSRLTVL.

For the CDR3, the DNA is TGTGCCACCAGTGTTAGGACTGGGTCTAGGGATGAGCAGTTCTTC. Translation: CATSVRTGSRDEQFF. The rearrangement uses TRBV24-1 and TRBJ2-1, with a weak D call TRBD2 (5 bases). The CDR3 has 15 residues. Looked up from germline, CDR1 is KGHDR and CDR2 is SFDVKD. With 5 bases removed from V and 8 bases from J, the gap between germline ends came to 18 bases.

The chain employs TRBV4-1 and TRBJ2-7, with 11 bases aligning to TRBD1. J lost 2 bases, V lost 1 base, and 4 bases had no gene match. Germline CDR1 MGHRA, CDR2 YSYEKL. The CDR3 covers 16 residues. For the CDR3, the DNA is TGCGCCAGCAGCCAAGCCCCGGGACAGGGGGCCTACGAGCAGTACTTC. It translates to CASSQAPGQGAYEQYF.

The CDR3 DNA follows: TGTGCCAGCAGCTTGGCTTCTAGCGGGGGGTACAATGAGCAGTTCTTC. Its protein product is CASSLASSGGYNEQFF. The V call is TRBV5-4, the J call TRBJ2-1; TRBD2 matches 11 bases. Germline assignment: CDR1 SGHNT and CDR2 YYREEE (reference sequence). This CDR3 is built from 16 residues. Trimming took 0 bases from V and 4 from J; bases not matched to a gene: 3.

The gene calls are TRBV5-1 and TRBJ2-2; 12 bases line up with TRBD2. With 4 bases clipped from V and 5 bases from J, the junction kept 12 bases outside the gene matches. The CDR3 contains 18 residues. CDR1 SGHRS and CDR2 YFSETQ come from the germline V gene. The CDR3 nucleotides are TGCGCCAGCAGCAGGCGGACTAGCGGGACGGCGAGGACCGGGGAGCTGTTTTTT. Its protein product is CASSRRTSGTARTGELFF.

The chain carries TRBV30 and TRBJ1-1; D gene unclear. CDR1 GTSNPN and CDR2 SVGIG come from the germline V gene (reference sequence). This CDR3 is 14 amino acids long. Trimming stripped 0 bases from V and 1 base from J, with 9 bases between. Here the CDR3 reads CAWSVQSRNTEAFF. CDR3 coding DNA: TGTGCCTGGAGTGTACAGAGTCGGAACACTGAAGCTTTCTTT. Combining the CDR3 with reference TRBV30 and TRBJ1-1 gives the whole variable domain SQTIHQWPATLVQPVGSPLSLECTVEGTSNPNLYWYRQAAGRGLQLLFYSVGIGQISSEVPQNLSASRPQDRQFILSSKKLLLSDSGFYLCAWSVQSRNTEAFFGQGTRLTVV.

This chain uses TRBV7-8 with TRBJ1-2; the D is unclear. The V and J ends lost 4 bases and 1 base respectively, with 19 bases between them. Germline lookup yields CDR1 SGHVS and CDR2 FQNEAQ. The CDR3 contains 17 residues. CDR3 DNA sequence: TGTGCCAGCAGCTCCGTTTCGGGTCCACAAGATAACTATGGCTACACCTTC. Its translation is CASSSVSGPQDNYGYTF. Using reference TRBV7-8 and TRBJ1-2 for the parts outside the CDR3, the full variable domain is GAGVSQSPRYKVAKRGQDVALRCDPISGHVSLFWYQQALGQGPEFLTYFQNEAQLDKSGLPSDRFFAERPEGSVSTLKIQRTQQEDSAVYLCASSSVSGPQDNYGYTFGSGTRLTVV.

This chain connects TRBV7-3 to TRBJ2-7; the match to TRBD1 covers 7 bases. V shed 5 bases and J 4 bases; nucleotides not matched to a gene: 5. The germline V gene has CDR1 SGHTA and CDR2 FQGTGA. CDR3 size: 13 residues. The CDR3 loop reads CASSVRQGYEQYF. CDR3 sequence (DNA): TGTGCCAGCAGCGTAAGACAGGGTTACGAGCAGTACTTC.

The J gene is TRBJ2-7, the V gene TRBV5-5, with 9 bases aligning to TRBD2. The trim removed 10 bases at V and 4 bases at J, leaving 15 bases unmatched. The CDR3 sequence is 15 residues long. From germline, CDR1 is SGHKS and CDR2 YYEKEE (reference sequence). CDR3 DNA: TGTGCCTCCACCAATAGCGGGAGATCTGTATACGAGCAGTACTTC. Translating it yields CASTNSGRSVYEQYF.

The chain uses TRBV5-3 and TRBJ1-5; D is possibly TRBD1 (5 bases). TRBV5-3 belongs to the ORF category, with a function that is uncertain. The CDR3 runs 16 residues. Trimming pared 0 bases from V and 3 bases from J, leaving 13 bases between. CDR3 nucleotides: TGTGCCAGAAGCTTGGTAGGCGGGGCCAACAATCAGCCCCAGCATTTT. The encoded protein is CARSLVGGANNQPQHF.

This chain joins TRBV5-1 and TRBJ2-3; the D gene is possibly TRBD2 (6 bases). Germline V CDR1 and CDR2: SGHRS, YFSETQ. Trimming removed 4 bases from V and 1 base from J, with 16 bases in between. The CDR3 runs to 16 residues. CDR3 in amino acids: CASSPSGRGRTDTQYF. The CDR3 nucleotides are TGCGCCAGCAGCCCCTCCGGGAGAGGCCGCACAGATACGCAGTATTTT.

V is TRBV5-1 and J is TRBJ1-4; D unclear. CDR1 is SGHRS and CDR2 is YFSETQ in the germline V gene. This CDR3 comprises 13 residues. V was cut by 5 bases and J by 0 bases, with 5 bases left in between. Here the CDR3 reads CASRRATNEKLFF. Here the CDR3 DNA reads TGCGCCAGCAGACGGGCAACTAATGAAAAACTGTTTTTT.

The V call is TRBV7-2, the J call TRBJ2-7; a weak D match, TRBD2 (5 bases). This CDR3 comprises 15 residues. Germline values: CDR1 SGHTA, CDR2 FQGNSA. V was clipped by 5 bases and J by 0 bases, with 14 bases between them. CDR3 sequence: CASSPRPGVSYEQYF. The CDR3 nucleotides read TGTGCCAGCAGCCCACGGCCCGGGGTCTCCTACGAGCAGTACTTC.

The J gene is TRBJ2-7, the V gene TRBV18, with TRBD1 matching over 12 bases. The length of the CDR3 is 14 residues. Germline V gene lookup returns CDR1 KGHSH and CDR2 LQKENI. After removal of 3 bases from V and 5 bases from J, the junction contained 2 bases not matched to a gene. CDR3 coding DNA: TGTGCCAGCTCACCGGGACAGGGGGCCCACGAGCAGTACTTC. Encoded protein: CASSPGQGAHEQYF.

There are a few counts of this clone. In nucleotides, the CDR3 is TGTGCCAGCAGCTTAGCACAGGCCACTGAAGCTTTCTTT. This sequence encodes CASSLAQATEAFF. J is TRBJ1-1 and V is TRBV7-9, with D perhaps matching TRBD1 (5 bases). Looked up from germline, CDR1 is SEHNR and CDR2 is FQNEAQ (reference sequence). The V gene lost 0 bases and the J gene lost 4 bases, with 6 bases spanning the gap. The CDR3 length is 13 residues.

This clone was observed a single time. The genes are TRBV27 and TRBJ1-3; 7 bases align to TRBD1. The CDR3 has 15 residues. Germline V gene sequence: CDR1 MNHEY, CDR2 SMNVEV (reference sequence). The V gene end was trimmed by 6 bases and the J gene end by 2 bases; junction bases not matched to a gene: 7. The chain's CDR3 is CASSRDRAPGNTIYF. CDR3 sequence (DNA): TGTGCCAGCAGCCGTGACAGGGCCCCTGGAAACACCATATATTTT.

This chain links TRBV7-8 with TRBJ1-6, with D perhaps matching TRBD1 (5 bases). Germline V gives CDR1 SGHVS, CDR2 FQNEAQ. Deletions cut 8 bases from V and 7 bases from J, with 12 bases between. The CDR3 contains 13 residues. The CDR3 region is CASASGVNSPLHF. The CDR3 nucleotides read TGTGCCAGCGCTTCGGGGGTAAATTCACCCCTCCACTTT.

The V and J genes are TRBV18 and TRBJ2-7; 10 bases are shared with TRBD1. CDR3 length: 17 amino acids. Germline CDR1 KGHSH, CDR2 LQKENI. The V segment lost 1 base and the J segment 1 base; nucleotides outside the gene matches: 7. Here the CDR3 DNA reads TGTGCCAGCTCACCACGACATCGGGACAGGGGATCCTACGAGCAGTACTTC. Translating gives CASSPRHRDRGSYEQYF.

The chain links TRBV7-2 to TRBJ2-3, with 7 nucleotides matching TRBD1. V was pared by 2 bases and J by 0 bases, with 5 bases of the junction left unmatched. The CDR3 is made up of 16 amino acids. The germline CDR1 and CDR2 sequences are SGHTA and FQGNSA. This CDR3 is CASSLRQGLSTDTQYF. The CDR3 bases are TGTGCCAGCAGCTTACGACAGGGCCTCAGCACAGATACGCAGTATTTT.

The chain recombines TRBV10-2 with TRBJ2-3, with a tentative D call TRBD2 (5 bases). This CDR3 comprises 14 residues. The V gene's germline CDR1 is WSHSY and CDR2 SAAADI. V lost 2 bases and J lost 3, with 9 bases in between. CDR3 sequence reads: CASSEASRTDTQYF. CDR3 nucleotide sequence: TGCGCCAGCAGTGAGGCTAGCAGGACAGATACGCAGTATTTT.

The V and J genes are TRBV5-1 and TRBJ1-4; 9 nucleotides line up with TRBD1. J gave up 7 bases and V 4 bases, and 8 bases lay outside the gene matches. Germline loops: CDR1 SGHRS, CDR2 YFSETQ. The CDR3 loop spans 15 amino acids. The CDR3 DNA reads as TGCGCCAGCAGCCCCCGGACAGGGGTGAGTGAAAAACTGTTTTTT. It translates to CASSPRTGVSEKLFF.

V usage is TRBV5-4 and J usage is TRBJ2-2; 14 bases are shared with TRBD2. Germline lookup yields CDR1 SGHNT and CDR2 YYREEE (reference sequence). With V trimmed by 4 bases and J by 5 bases, 4 bases remained unmatched. This CDR3 spans 16 amino acids. This chain's CDR3 is CASSMGLAGATGELFF. As DNA, the CDR3 is TGTGCCAGCAGCATGGGACTAGCGGGAGCGACCGGGGAGCTGTTTTTT.

The J gene is TRBJ2-5, the V gene TRBV5-1, with 9 bases fitting TRBD1. Germline loops: CDR1 SGHRS, CDR2 YFSETQ. The CDR3 sequence is 15 residues long. J lost 5 bases, V lost 4 bases, and 9 bases had no gene match. The CDR3 DNA sequence: TGCGCCAGCAGCCAGGGACAGGGTTGGCGGGAGACCCAGTACTTC. This translates into CASSQGQGWRETQYF.

The chain is built from TRBV11-2 and TRBJ2-7; 7 positions agree with TRBD1. The V gene end was trimmed by 5 bases and the J gene end by 7 bases; junction bases not matched to a gene: 17. The CDR3 spans 16 residues. Per germline, CDR1 SGHAT and CDR2 FQNNGV. The CDR3 region is CASSLRDSRDRLEQYF. The CDR3 DNA reads as TGTGCCAGCAGCCTACGGGACAGCAGAGACCGGTTAGAGCAGTACTTC.

This clone has only a few counts. The chain carries TRBV19 and TRBJ2-1, with 12 bases aligning to TRBD2. Germline CDR1 reads LNHDA; CDR2 reads SQIVND (reference sequence). The CDR3 spans 15 residues. V lost 5 bases, J lost 8 bases, and 7 bases stayed unmatched. The CDR3 sequence: CASSLTSGGIYEQFF. The CDR3 DNA follows: TGTGCCAGTAGTCTCACTAGCGGGGGGATCTATGAGCAGTTCTTC.

The V gene is TRBV4-1, the J gene TRBJ2-2; the D is unclear. V dropped 7 bases and J dropped 0 bases, with 12 bases sitting between them. This CDR3 comprises 15 residues. Per the germline V gene, CDR1 is MGHRA and CDR2 is YSYEKL. CDR3 sequence reads: CASTIWPANTGELFF. DNA of the CDR3: TGCGCCAGCACCATTTGGCCCGCGAACACCGGGGAGCTGTTTTTT.

This rearrangement joins TRBV18 to TRBJ2-1, with 8 bases matching TRBD1. V dropped 6 bases and J dropped 5; count of bases not matched to a gene: 12. The CDR3 runs to 16 residues. CDR1 KGHSH and CDR2 LQKENI come from the germline V gene. The CDR3 is CASSPRTGRRHNEQFF. The CDR3 nucleotides are TGTGCCAGCTCCCCCAGGACAGGGAGAAGGCACAATGAGCAGTTCTTC.

The J gene is TRBJ1-5, the V gene TRBV19; D is perhaps TRBD1 (6 bases). The CDR3 loop spans 15 amino acids. The ends were cut back, 7 bases at V and 4 bases at J, with 17 bases in the middle. CDR1 and CDR2 from the germline V gene are LNHDA and SQIVND (reference sequence). The CDR3 DNA reads as TGTGCCAGTAATAGGGTATGGGGGCCAAATCAGCCCCAGCATTTT. It encodes CASNRVWGPNQPQHF.